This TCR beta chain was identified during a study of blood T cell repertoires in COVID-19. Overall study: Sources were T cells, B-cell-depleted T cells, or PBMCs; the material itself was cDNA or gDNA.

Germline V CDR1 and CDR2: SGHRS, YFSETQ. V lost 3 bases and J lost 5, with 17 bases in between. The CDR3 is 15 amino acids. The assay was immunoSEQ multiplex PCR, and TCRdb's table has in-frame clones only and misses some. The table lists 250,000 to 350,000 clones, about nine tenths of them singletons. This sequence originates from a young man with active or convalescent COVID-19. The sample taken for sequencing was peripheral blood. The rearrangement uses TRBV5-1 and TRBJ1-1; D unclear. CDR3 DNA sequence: TGCGCCAGCAGCTGGATGGAGGTCGAGGGAACTGAAGCTTTCTTT. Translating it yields CASSWMEVEGTEAFF.